The present T cell receptor (beta chain) was sequenced within a study of blood T cell repertoires in COVID-19. On the study more broadly: COVID-19 samples, acute and convalescent, were from the United States, Italy and Spain. In each case, the material was cDNA or gDNA derived from T cells, B-cell-depleted T cells, or PBMCs.

This clone was counted a few times. Germline loops: CDR1 SEHNR, CDR2 FQNEAQ (reference sequence). This CDR3 is 15 amino acids long. Trimming left V 1 base short and J 4 bases short, with 11 bases between. Among Cohort 3 donors, those recovered had two negative PCRs, clearance, or symptom resolution. Authors' methods: Estimates of nucleated cell counts were drawn from the amplification of reference gene primers. This table comes from immunoSEQ multiplex PCR, and its TCRdb copy is limited to in-frame clones, with some not included. V and J calls and clone size are copied from that table; D and trimming were computed from the DNA. The data contain roughly 170,000 clones, under 85% of them singletons.

The J gene is TRBJ1-5, the V gene TRBV7-9; tentative D call: TRBD1 (5 bases). This TCR derives from a man aged 50-59 years who had recovered from COVID-19. Sequencing input: PBMCs or T cells enriched from blood (not recorded which). Here the CDR3 DNA reads TGTGCCAGCAGCTTAGGGGCCGGGGGGAATCAGCCCCAGCATTTT. Residues: CASSLGAGGNQPQHF.